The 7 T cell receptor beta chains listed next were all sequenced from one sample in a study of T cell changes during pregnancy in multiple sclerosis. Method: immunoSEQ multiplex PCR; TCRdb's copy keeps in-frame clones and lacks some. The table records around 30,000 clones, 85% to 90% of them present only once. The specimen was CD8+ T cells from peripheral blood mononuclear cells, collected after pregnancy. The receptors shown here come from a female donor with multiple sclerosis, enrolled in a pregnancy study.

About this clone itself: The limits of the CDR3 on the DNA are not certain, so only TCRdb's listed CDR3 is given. The CDR3 sequence: CAWGPGTVNF. The gene calls are TRBV30 and TRBJ2-7; the table calls TRBD1, which could not be checked here. The CDR3 numbers 10 amino acids, ends counted. Germline V gives CDR1 GTSNPN, CDR2 SVGIG (reference sequence).

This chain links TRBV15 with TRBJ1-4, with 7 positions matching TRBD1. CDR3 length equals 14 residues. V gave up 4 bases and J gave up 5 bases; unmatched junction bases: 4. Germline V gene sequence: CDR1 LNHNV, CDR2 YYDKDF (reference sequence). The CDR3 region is CATSTGTENEKLFF. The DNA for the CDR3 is TGTGCCACCAGCACAGGGACAGAGAATGAAAAACTGTTTTTT.

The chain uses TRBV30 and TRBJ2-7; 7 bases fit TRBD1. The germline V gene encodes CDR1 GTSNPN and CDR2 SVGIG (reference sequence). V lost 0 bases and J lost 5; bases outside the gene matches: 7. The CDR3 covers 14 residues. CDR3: CAWSVGTGVHEQYF. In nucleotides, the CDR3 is TGTGCCTGGAGTGTGGGCACAGGGGTCCACGAGCAGTACTTC.

The CDR3 sequence: CASSLYPPGAGGPEQYF. CDR3 in DNA: TGTGCCAGCAGTTTATACCCCCCGGGAGCGGGGGGGCCCGAGCAGTACTTC. This rearrangement joins TRBV27 to TRBJ2-7, with 10 bases aligning to TRBD2. The CDR3 consists of 17 residues. V gave up 1 base and J gave up 6 bases; unmatched junction bases: 12. From germline, CDR1 is MNHEY and CDR2 SMNVEV (reference sequence).

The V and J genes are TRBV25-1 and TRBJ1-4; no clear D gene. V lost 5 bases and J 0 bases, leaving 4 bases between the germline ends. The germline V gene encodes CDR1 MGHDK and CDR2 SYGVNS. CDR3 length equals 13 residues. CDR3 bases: TGTGCCAGCAGTTTAGCAACTAATGAAAAACTGTTTTTT. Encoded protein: CASSLATNEKLFF. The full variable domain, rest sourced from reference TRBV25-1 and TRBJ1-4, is EADIYQTPRYLVIGTGKKITLECSQTMGHDKMYWYQQDPGMELHLIHYSYGVNSTEKGDLSSESTVSRIRTEHFPLTLESARPSHTSQYLCASSLATNEKLFFGSGTQLSVL.

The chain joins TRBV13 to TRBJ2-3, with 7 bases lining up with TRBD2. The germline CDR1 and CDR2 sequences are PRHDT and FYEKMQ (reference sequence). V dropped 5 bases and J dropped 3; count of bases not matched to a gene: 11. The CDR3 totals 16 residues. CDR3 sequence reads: CASSPGTGLVTDTQYF. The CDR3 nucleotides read TGTGCCAGCAGCCCGGGGACTGGACTAGTGACAGATACGCAGTATTTT.

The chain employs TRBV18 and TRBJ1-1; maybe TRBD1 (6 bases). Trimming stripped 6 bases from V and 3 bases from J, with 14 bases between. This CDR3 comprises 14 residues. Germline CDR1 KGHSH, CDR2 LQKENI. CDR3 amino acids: CASSVRGRHTEAFF. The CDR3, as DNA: TGTGCCAGCTCCGTCAGGGGTCGCCACACTGAAGCTTTCTTT.